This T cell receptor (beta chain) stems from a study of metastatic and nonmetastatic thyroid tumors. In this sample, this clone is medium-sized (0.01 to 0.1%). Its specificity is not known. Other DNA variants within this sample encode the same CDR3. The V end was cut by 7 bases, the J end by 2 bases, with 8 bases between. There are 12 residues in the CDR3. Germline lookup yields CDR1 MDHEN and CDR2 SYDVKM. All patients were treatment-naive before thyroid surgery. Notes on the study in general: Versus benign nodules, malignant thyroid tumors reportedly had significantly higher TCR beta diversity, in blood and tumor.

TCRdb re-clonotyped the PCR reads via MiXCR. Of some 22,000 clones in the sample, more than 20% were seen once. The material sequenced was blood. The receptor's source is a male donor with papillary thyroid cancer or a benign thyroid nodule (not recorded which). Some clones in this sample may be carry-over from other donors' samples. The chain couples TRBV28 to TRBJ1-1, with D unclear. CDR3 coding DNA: TGTGCCAGCACTCCTTATAACACTGAAGCTTTCTTT. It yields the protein CASTPYNTEAFF.